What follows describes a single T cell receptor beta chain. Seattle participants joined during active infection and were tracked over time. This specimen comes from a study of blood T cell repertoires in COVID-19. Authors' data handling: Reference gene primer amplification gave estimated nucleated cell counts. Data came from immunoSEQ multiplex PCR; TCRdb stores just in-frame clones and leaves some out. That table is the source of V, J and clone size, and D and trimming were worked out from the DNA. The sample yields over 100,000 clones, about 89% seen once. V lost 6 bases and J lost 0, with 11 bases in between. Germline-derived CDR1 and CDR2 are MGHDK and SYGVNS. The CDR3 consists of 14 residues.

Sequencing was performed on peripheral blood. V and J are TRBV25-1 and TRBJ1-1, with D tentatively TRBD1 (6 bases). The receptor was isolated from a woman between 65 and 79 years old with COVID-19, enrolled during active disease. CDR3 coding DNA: TGTGCCAGCAGACAGACAGGCATGAACACTGAAGCTTTCTTT. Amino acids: CASRQTGMNTEAFF.